This T cell receptor (beta chain) was obtained from a study of blood T cell repertoires in COVID-19. Study background: Cohort 3 recovery required two negative PCRs, clearance, or symptom resolution. COVID-19 samples from acute and convalescent phases originated in the United States, Italy and Spain. The cDNA or gDNA used as material had been derived from T cells, B-cell-depleted T cells, or PBMCs.

The V segment lost 5 bases and the J segment 5 bases; nucleotides outside the gene matches: 9. The CDR3 runs to 15 residues. The germline V gene encodes CDR1 SGHAT and CDR2 FQNNGV. Produced via immunoSEQ multiplex PCR; TCRdb's table is partial and in-frame only. The repertoire has over 130,000 clones, around 82% of them found once; the top ten carry roughly 3.9%. The sequence derives from a man over 45 in a cohort exposed to, infected with or recovered from COVID-19 (not recorded which). V is TRBV11-2 and J is TRBJ2-7; 10 bases match TRBD1. Source material: PBMCs or T cells enriched from blood (not recorded which). CDR3 sequence (DNA): TGTGCCAGCAGCGTGTGGGACAGGGGAGTCAACGAGCAGTACTTC. This sequence encodes CASSVWDRGVNEQYF.